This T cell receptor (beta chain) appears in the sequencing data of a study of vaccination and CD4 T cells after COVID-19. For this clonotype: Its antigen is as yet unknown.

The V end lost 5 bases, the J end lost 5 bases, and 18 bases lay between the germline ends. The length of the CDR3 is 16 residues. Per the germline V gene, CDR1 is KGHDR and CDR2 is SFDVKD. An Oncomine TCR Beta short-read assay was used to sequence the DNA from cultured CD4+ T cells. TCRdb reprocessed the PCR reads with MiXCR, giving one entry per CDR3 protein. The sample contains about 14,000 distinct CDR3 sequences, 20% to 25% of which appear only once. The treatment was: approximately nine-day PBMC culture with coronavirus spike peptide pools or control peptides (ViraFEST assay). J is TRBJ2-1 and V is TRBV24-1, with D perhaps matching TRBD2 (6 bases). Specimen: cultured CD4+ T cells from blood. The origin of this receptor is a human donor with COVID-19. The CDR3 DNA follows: TGTGCCACCAGTGCCTCCGGGAGAAAGGGCCACAATGAGCAGTTCTTC. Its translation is CATSASGRKGHNEQFF.